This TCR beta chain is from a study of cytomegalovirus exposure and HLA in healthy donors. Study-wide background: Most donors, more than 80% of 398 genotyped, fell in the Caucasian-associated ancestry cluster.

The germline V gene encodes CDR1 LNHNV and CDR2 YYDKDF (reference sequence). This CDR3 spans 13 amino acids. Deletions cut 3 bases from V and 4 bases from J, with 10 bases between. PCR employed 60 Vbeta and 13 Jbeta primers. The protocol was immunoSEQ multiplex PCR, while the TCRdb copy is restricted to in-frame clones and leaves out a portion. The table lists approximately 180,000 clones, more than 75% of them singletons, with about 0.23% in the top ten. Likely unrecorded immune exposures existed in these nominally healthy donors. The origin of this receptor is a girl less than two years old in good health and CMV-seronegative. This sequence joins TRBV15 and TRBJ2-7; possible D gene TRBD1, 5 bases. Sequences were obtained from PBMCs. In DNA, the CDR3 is TGTGCCACCAGCAGTAGAACAGGTTACGAGCAGTACTTC. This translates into CATSSRTGYEQYF. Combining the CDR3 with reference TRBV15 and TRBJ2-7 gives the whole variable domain DAMVIQNPRYQVTQFGKPVTLSCSQTLNHNVMYWYQQKSSQAPKLLFHYYDKDFNNEADTPDNFQSRRPNTSFCFLDIRSPGLGDTAMYLCATSSRTGYEQYFGPGTRLTVT.